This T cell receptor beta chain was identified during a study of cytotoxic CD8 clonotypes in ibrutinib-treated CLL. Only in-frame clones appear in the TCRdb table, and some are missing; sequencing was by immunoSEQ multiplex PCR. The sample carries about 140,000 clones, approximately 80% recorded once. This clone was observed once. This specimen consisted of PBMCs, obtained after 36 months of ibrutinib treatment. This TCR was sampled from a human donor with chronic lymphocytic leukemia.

The CDR3 DNA reads as TGTGCCATCGGTCGGGGGGGTTCCTACGAGCAGTACTTC. It yields the protein CAIGRGGSYEQYF. This chain links TRBV10-3 with TRBJ2-7, with 8 bases fitting TRBD2. Trimming at V came to 8 bases and at J to 1 base, leaving 4 bases not matched to a gene. The germline V gene encodes CDR1 ENHRY and CDR2 SYGVKD. The CDR3 length is 13 residues.